A selection of T cell receptor beta chains follows, all from one sample in a study of blood T cell repertoires in COVID-19. Using immunoSEQ multiplex PCR, the repertoire was profiled, and TCRdb retains in-frame clones only, with some absent. Of over 200,000 clones listed, roughly 90% are singletons. Specimen: peripheral blood. The source is a man aged 35 to 55 with active or convalescent COVID-19. Each CDR3 is given with its conserved first and last residue. The order of the fields is V gene, clone size, D gene, J gene, CDR3 DNA, CDR3 protein. A D gene is named only where the DNA matches it firmly. The size entry is marked missing in some rows and otherwise reads once, few, many or a size class.

v_gene: TRBV9
abundance: .
d_gene: .
j_gene: TRBJ1-1
CDR3nt: TGTGCCAGCAGCGTTTCGACAGGAGATTTGAACACTGAAGCTTTCTTT
CDR3aa: CASSVSTGDLNTEAFF

v_gene: TRBV11-1
abundance: .
d_gene: .
j_gene: TRBJ2-5
CDR3nt: TGTGCCAGCAGCCACGGACAGATCCAAGAGACCCAGTACTTC
CDR3aa: CASSHGQIQETQYF

v_gene: TRBV5-6
abundance: .
d_gene: .
j_gene: TRBJ2-3
CDR3nt: TGTGCCAGCAGCTCCCCTGTGGGAGGCCCAGATACGCAGTATTTT
CDR3aa: CASSSPVGGPDTQYF

v_gene: TRBV5-1
abundance: .
d_gene: .
j_gene: TRBJ1-6
CDR3nt: TGCGCCAGCAGCTTGGCAGGAGGGAACGGTTCACCCCTCCACTTT
CDR3aa: CASSLAGGNGSPLHF

v_gene: TRBV5-1
abundance: .
d_gene: TRBD1
j_gene: TRBJ1-2
CDR3nt: TGCGCCAGCAGCTGGGGCCAGGGGGCGGATGGCTACACCTTC
CDR3aa: CASSWGQGADGYTF

v_gene: TRBV5-4
abundance: once
d_gene: .
j_gene: TRBJ2-1
CDR3nt: TGTGCCAGCAGCTTGGATTTAGCAGCCTACAATGAGCAGTTCTTC
CDR3aa: CASSLDLAAYNEQFF

v_gene: TRBV29-1
abundance: .
d_gene: .
j_gene: TRBJ2-7
CDR3nt: TGCAGCGTTGAAGATCCGGGAGAGCAGTACTTC
CDR3aa: CSVEDPGEQYF

v_gene: TRBV18
abundance: .
d_gene: TRBD1
j_gene: TRBJ1-6
CDR3nt: TGTGCCAGCTCCCCACTCGGCCAGGGGGCGAATTCACCCCTCCACTTT
CDR3aa: CASSPLGQGANSPLHF

v_gene: TRBV3-1/TRBV3-2
abundance: .
d_gene: .
j_gene: TRBJ1-2
CDR3nt: TGTGCCAGCAGCCAATTGACAGAGTCCCACTATGGCTACACCTTC
CDR3aa: CASSQLTESHYGYTF

v_gene: TRBV9
abundance: .
d_gene: .
j_gene: TRBJ2-1
CDR3nt: TGTGCCAGCAGCGCCCGTCCCGGGACTTTCGATGAGCAGTTCTTC
CDR3aa: CASSARPGTFDEQFF

v_gene: TRBV11-2
abundance: .
d_gene: .
j_gene: TRBJ1-2
CDR3nt: TGTGCCAGCAGCTTAGCGACAAATCCTAACTATGGCTACACCTTC
CDR3aa: CASSLATNPNYGYTF

v_gene: TRBV11-3
abundance: .
d_gene: TRBD2
j_gene: TRBJ2-1
CDR3nt: TGTGCCAGCAGCTCACTCGGTAGCGGGAGGAAGGGTTTGTCCTACAATGAGCAGTTCTTC
CDR3aa: CASSSLGSGRKGLSYNEQFF

v_gene: TRBV5-1
abundance: .
d_gene: TRBD2
j_gene: TRBJ2-7
CDR3nt: TGCGCCAGCAGCTTCGGACTAGCGAGCTCCTACGAGCAGTACTTC
CDR3aa: CASSFGLASSYEQYF

v_gene: TRBV10-1
abundance: few
d_gene: TRBD1
j_gene: TRBJ2-1
CDR3nt: TGCGCCAGCAGTGAGTCGGGACAGGGGCGCAATGAGCAGTTCTTC
CDR3aa: CASSESGQGRNEQFF

v_gene: TRBV4-2
abundance: .
d_gene: TRBD2
j_gene: TRBJ2-3
CDR3nt: TGTGCCAGCAGCCTAGGGACTAGGGGACTAGCGGCCCGGACTAGCACAGATACGCAGTATTTT
CDR3aa: CASSLGTRGLAARTSTDTQYF

v_gene: TRBV6-1
abundance: .
d_gene: .
j_gene: TRBJ1-1
CDR3nt: TGTGCCAGCAGTGAACCGACAATGGCTGTTCGAGCTTTCTTT
CDR3aa: CASSEPTMAVRAFF

v_gene: TRBV7-3
abundance: .
d_gene: .
j_gene: TRBJ2-1
CDR3nt: TGTGCCAGCAGCCCGACTGGCCCCTACAATGAGCAGTTCTTC
CDR3aa: CASSPTGPYNEQFF

v_gene: TRBV7-2
abundance: .
d_gene: .
j_gene: TRBJ1-3
CDR3nt: TGTGCCAGCAGCTTAGGGGGAGCTGGAAACACCATATATTTT
CDR3aa: CASSLGGAGNTIYF

v_gene: TRBV28
abundance: .
d_gene: .
j_gene: TRBJ2-1
CDR3nt: TGTGCCAGCAAGGGCTATCTAACCGGGACACCTGACCACTCCGACAATGAGCAGTTCTTC
CDR3aa: CASKGYLTGTPDHSDNEQFF

v_gene: TRBV23-1
abundance: .
d_gene: TRBD1
j_gene: TRBJ1-1
CDR3nt: TGCGCCATCAAATTACAGGGGTCTGAAGCTTTCTTT
CDR3aa: CAIKLQGSEAFF

v_gene: TRBV10-2
abundance: .
d_gene: TRBD1
j_gene: TRBJ2-3
CDR3nt: TGCGCCAGCAAGACAGGGGGCGGCACAGATACGCAGTATTTT
CDR3aa: CASKTGGGTDTQYF

v_gene: TRBV5-1
abundance: .
d_gene: .
j_gene: TRBJ2-1
CDR3nt: TGCGCCAGCAGCTTGGAGATCCGTTCGGATGAGCAGTTCTTC
CDR3aa: CASSLEIRSDEQFF

v_gene: TRBV4-2
abundance: .
d_gene: .
j_gene: TRBJ1-1
CDR3nt: TGTGCCAGCAGCCAGGAGATGAACACTGAAGCTTTCTTT
CDR3aa: CASSQEMNTEAFF

v_gene: TRBV6-8
abundance: .
d_gene: TRBD1
j_gene: TRBJ1-4
CDR3nt: TGTGCCAGCAGTCGCCAGGACTCTGCCGGGACAGCCGCAACTAATGAAAAACTGTTTTTT
CDR3aa: CASSRQDSAGTAATNEKLFF

v_gene: TRBV19
abundance: .
d_gene: .
j_gene: TRBJ1-4
CDR3nt: TGTGCCAGTACAATTGCAGGGCTGGAAATGAAGGAAAAACTGTTTTTT
CDR3aa: CASTIAGLEMKEKLFF

v_gene: TRBV2
abundance: .
d_gene: .
j_gene: TRBJ2-3
CDR3nt: TGTGCCAGCCCCCGAACGTGGGGCCTTAAGGGGGATACGCAGTATTTT
CDR3aa: CASPRTWGLKGDTQYF

v_gene: TRBV3-1/TRBV3-2
abundance: few
d_gene: .
j_gene: TRBJ1-2
CDR3nt: TGTGCCAGCAGCCAATCGGAGGGCTCTGGCTACACCTTC
CDR3aa: CASSQSEGSGYTF

v_gene: TRBV5-1
abundance: .
d_gene: .
j_gene: TRBJ1-3
CDR3nt: TGCGCCAGCAGCTTGGATGGCGGGGCGAGCGGAAACACCATATATTTT
CDR3aa: CASSLDGGASGNTIYF

v_gene: TRBV9
abundance: .
d_gene: .
j_gene: TRBJ1-2
CDR3nt: TGTGCCAGCAGCGTAGGGACAGCGCATAACTATGGCTACACCTTC
CDR3aa: CASSVGTAHNYGYTF

v_gene: TRBV27
abundance: .
d_gene: TRBD1
j_gene: TRBJ1-2
CDR3nt: TGTGCCAGCAGTTTTTCCCGGGACAGGGTGCAGGGCTACACCTTC
CDR3aa: CASSFSRDRVQGYTF

v_gene: TRBV4-1
abundance: .
d_gene: TRBD1
j_gene: TRBJ2-2
CDR3nt: TGCGCCAGCAGCCAGGGACAGGGATCGACCGGGGAGCTGTTTTTT
CDR3aa: CASSQGQGSTGELFF

v_gene: TRBV6-5
abundance: .
d_gene: TRBD1
j_gene: TRBJ1-1
CDR3nt: TGTGCCAGCAGACGCGGGACAGACGACACTGAAGCTTTCTTT
CDR3aa: CASRRGTDDTEAFF

v_gene: TRBV7-3
abundance: few
d_gene: .
j_gene: TRBJ1-6
CDR3nt: TGTGCCAGCAGCACCTTTGACTGGGGGCGGATAGGGACCCTCCACTTT
CDR3aa: CASSTFDWGRIGTLHF

v_gene: TRBV5-1
abundance: .
d_gene: TRBD1
j_gene: TRBJ2-2
CDR3nt: TGCGCCAGCAGCGCCCGACAGGGATCCGGGGAGCTGTTTTTT
CDR3aa: CASSARQGSGELFF

v_gene: TRBV6-6
abundance: .
d_gene: TRBD2
j_gene: TRBJ2-5
CDR3nt: TGTGCCAGCAGTCCGCCTCTAGCGGGAGATGTTCGGGAAGAGACCCAGTACTTC
CDR3aa: CASSPPLAGDVREETQYF

v_gene: TRBV19
abundance: .
d_gene: .
j_gene: TRBJ1-1
CDR3nt: TGTGCCAGTAGCACCAGGGATTCGAGTTTCACTGAAGCTTTCTTT
CDR3aa: CASSTRDSSFTEAFF

v_gene: TRBV28
abundance: .
d_gene: .
j_gene: TRBJ2-7
CDR3nt: TGTGCCGTCAGGAGGGGGCAGGGCGAGCAGTACTTC
CDR3aa: CAVRRGQGEQYF

v_gene: TRBV29-1
abundance: .
d_gene: .
j_gene: TRBJ1-3
CDR3nt: TGCAGCGTTGAAGATCGGTCAAACACCATATATTTT
CDR3aa: CSVEDRSNTIYF

v_gene: TRBV5-6
abundance: .
d_gene: TRBD2
j_gene: TRBJ2-3
CDR3nt: TGTGCCAGCAGCTTATCGGCCCTGGGGGGGACGACGGATACGCAGTATTTT
CDR3aa: CASSLSALGGTTDTQYF

v_gene: TRBV6-5
abundance: .
d_gene: .
j_gene: TRBJ2-7
CDR3nt: TGTGCCAGCAGGCAATCCAGGGGCAGGTACGAGCAGTACTTC
CDR3aa: CASRQSRGRYEQYF

v_gene: TRBV11-1
abundance: .
d_gene: TRBD2
j_gene: TRBJ2-1
CDR3nt: TGTGCCAGCAGCTCCCCTAGCGGGGGGTATTACAATGAGCAGTTCTTC
CDR3aa: CASSSPSGGYYNEQFF

v_gene: TRBV12-3/TRBV12-4
abundance: .
d_gene: .
j_gene: TRBJ1-1
CDR3nt: TGTGCCAGCAGTACACACCAGAACACTGAAGCTTTCTTT
CDR3aa: CASSTHQNTEAFF

v_gene: TRBV11-2
abundance: .
d_gene: .
j_gene: TRBJ2-7
CDR3nt: TGTGCCAGCAGCCCCAGGGTCCGGATAAAGCAGTACTTC
CDR3aa: CASSPRVRIKQYF

v_gene: TRBV6-4
abundance: many
d_gene: TRBD2
j_gene: TRBJ2-2
CDR3nt: TGTGCCAGCAGTGACTCAGATAGCGGGAGGGCGAACACCGGGGAGCTGTTTTTT
CDR3aa: CASSDSDSGRANTGELFF

v_gene: TRBV29-1
abundance: .
d_gene: TRBD1
j_gene: TRBJ1-1
CDR3nt: TGCAGCGTTGGGGCCGGGACAGGGGGCACTGAAGCTTTCTTT
CDR3aa: CSVGAGTGGTEAFF